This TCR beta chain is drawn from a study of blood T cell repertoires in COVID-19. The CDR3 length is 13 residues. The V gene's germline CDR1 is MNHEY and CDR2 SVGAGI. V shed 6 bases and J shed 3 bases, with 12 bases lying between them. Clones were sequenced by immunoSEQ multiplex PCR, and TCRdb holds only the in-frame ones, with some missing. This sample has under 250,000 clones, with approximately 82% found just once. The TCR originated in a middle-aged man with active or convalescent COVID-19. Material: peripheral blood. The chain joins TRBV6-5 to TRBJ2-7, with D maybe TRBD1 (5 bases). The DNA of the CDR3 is TGTGCCAGCAGGGAGACAGAGAACTACGAGCAGTACTTC. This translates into CASRETENYEQYF.